This record covers a single TCR beta chain. The antigen remains undetermined. These data are taken from a study of cytomegalovirus exposure and HLA in healthy donors. Study-level information: Prior work identified under 130 million unique TCR beta sequences in approximately 200 million T cells.

Trimming took 2 bases from V and 0 from J, leaving 12 bases between them. The germline V gene has CDR1 SGHDT and CDR2 YYEEEE. The CDR3 consists of 16 residues. The PCR had 60 Vbeta and 13 Jbeta primers. Using immunoSEQ multiplex PCR, the repertoire was profiled, and TCRdb retains in-frame clones only, with some absent. Of tens of thousands of clones in the sample, about four fifths were seen once. Study-wide points: Later findings reportedly placed an Asian-associated ancestry cluster below the approximately 620-donor mean for N-insertions. CMV serostatus was the only immune exposure information that was available.

This TCR was sampled from a man aged 35-49 years in good health and CMV-seronegative. This sequence joins TRBV5-6 and TRBJ1-5, with D uncertain. Specimen: PBMCs. The CDR3 nucleotides are TGTGCCAGCAGCTTACGAGGGATAGGTAGCAATCAGCCCCAGCATTTT. This gives the protein CASSLRGIGSNQPQHF.